A selection of T cell receptor beta chains follows, all from one sample in a study of blood T cell repertoires in COVID-19. The table came from immunoSEQ multiplex PCR; TCRdb's copy has only in-frame clones and leaves some out. The sample carries about 72,000 clones, over 80% recorded once. Material for sequencing was peripheral blood. The source is a human donor in a cohort sampled during active COVID-19. Each CDR3 is given with its conserved first and last residue. The order of the fields is clone size, V gene, J gene, CDR3 protein. A row's size may be missing; if present it is once, few, many or a size class.

-,TRBV4-3,TRBJ1-3,CASSQELNSGNTIYF
once,TRBV19,TRBJ1-1,CASSIRGASGRGAFF
-,TRBV13,TRBJ1-2,CASSLMGGHGYTF
-,TRBV27,TRBJ2-3,CASSLRGGGTDTQYF
once,TRBV19,TRBJ1-5,CASSKQGAGQPQHF
-,TRBV4-1,TRBJ2-2,CASSQVRLAGANTGELFF
-,TRBV7-8,TRBJ1-2,CASSLVAGGDYGYTF
few,TRBV20-1,TRBJ2-7,CSASPGLAGSYEQYF
-,TRBV2,TRBJ1-1,CASSPNQMNTEAFF
-,TRBV9,TRBJ2-3,CASSVPQGGGGDTQYF